This T cell receptor (beta chain) was captured by sequencing in a study of T cell changes during pregnancy in multiple sclerosis. The protocol was immunoSEQ multiplex PCR, while the TCRdb copy is restricted to in-frame clones and leaves out a portion. The sample consists of some 60,000 clones, approximately 89% of them appearing once. This clone was recorded once. Germline trimming cut 2 bases from V and 6 bases from J; bases unmatched to any gene: 3. From germline, CDR1 is SGDLS and CDR2 YYNGEE. The CDR3 spans 14 residues. The receptor was isolated from a female donor with multiple sclerosis, enrolled in a pregnancy study. This chain joins TRBV9 and TRBJ1-3; TRBD1 matches 9 bases. Sequenced here: peripheral blood, sampled after pregnancy. In DNA form, the CDR3 reads TGTGCCAGCAGCGTTCGGACAGGGGAAAACACCATATATTTT. It is translated as CASSVRTGENTIYF.